The rows below give T cell receptor beta chains drawn from one sample of a study of shared clonotypes between healthy human individuals. Sequenced by immunoSEQ multiplex PCR; TCRdb stores in-frame clones only, minus some. The sample gives 450,000 to 500,000 clones, 70% to 80% of which show up once; about 12% is in the top ten. The sequencing sample was made of PBMCs. The receptors come from a woman in her thirties or forties in good health. Some clones in this sample may be carry-over from other donors' samples. Both conserved end residues are part of each CDR3. D genes are given only for firm matches. Only part of the rows carry a size: once, few, many, or a class if the clone is expanded.

NA	TRBV7-9	TRBJ2-5	NA	TGTGCCAGCAGCCAACAAAGGGAATACCAAGAGACCCAGTACTTC	CASSQQREYQETQYF
NA	TRBV13	TRBJ2-1	NA	TGTGCCAGCAGCTTAGGCAGGGCGGGCGGAGGCGGGTTCTTC	CASSLGRAGGGGFF
NA	TRBV11-2	TRBJ2-7	TRBD2	TGTGCCAGCAGCGCCTCCGGGACTAGCGCGAGCTCCTACGAGCAGTACTTC	CASSASGTSASSYEQYF
NA	TRBV28	TRBJ2-7	NA	TGTGCCAGCAGTCCTGGGGGATTTGTAGTTCTTTCCTACGAGCAGTACTTC	CASSPGGFVVLSYEQYF
NA	TRBV6-1	TRBJ2-3	TRBD1	TGTGCCAGCAGTGGTCGACAGGGATGGACAGATACGCAGTATTTT	CASSGRQGWTDTQYF
NA	TRBV5-4	TRBJ1-2	NA	TGTGCCAGCAGCTTGGCCCTTCAGGAGTATGGCTACACCTTC	CASSLALQEYGYTF
NA	TRBV6-1	TRBJ1-4	NA	TGTGCCAGCAGCCTGACTCAGGCTAATGAAAAACTGTTTTTT	CASSLTQANEKLFF
few	TRBV11-1	TRBJ2-7	TRBD1	TGTGCCAGCGGTCCGGGGGACAGGGATATCTACGAGCAGTACTTC	CASGPGDRDIYEQYF
NA	TRBV21-1	TRBJ2-7	NA	TGTGCCAGCAGCAAAGAGATGCAGGGGGCAACTATCCAGCAGTACTTC	CASSKEMQGATIQQYF
NA	TRBV9	TRBJ2-2	NA	TGTGCCAGCAGCCAACTCGGGGTAGCCGGGGAGCTGTTTTTT	CASSQLGVAGELFF
NA	TRBV6-1	TRBJ2-7	NA	TGTGCCAGCAGTGGTAAATCGGGGGTAAATTCCTACGAGCAGTACTTC	CASSGKSGVNSYEQYF
NA	TRBV9	TRBJ1-1	NA	TGTGCCAGCAGCGTAGCCGCCCGGGGGACTGAAGCTTTCTTT	CASSVAARGTEAFF
NA	TRBV5-1	TRBJ2-3	NA	TGCGCCAGCAGCCGGACCGCCTTCGGAGATACGCAGTATTTT	CASSRTAFGDTQYF
once	TRBV2	TRBJ2-3	NA	TGTGCCAGCGGGTGGATCCCAGATACGCAGTATTTT	CASGWIPDTQYF
NA	TRBV11-2	TRBJ2-3	NA	TGTGCCAGCATCGAGCGGAGGGGGACTGCAGATACGCAGTATTTT	CASIERRGTADTQYF
NA	TRBV5-4	TRBJ1-1	NA	TGTGCCAGCAGCCTAGGGGGTCGGGCCACTGAAGCTTTCTTT	CASSLGGRATEAFF
NA	TRBV7-2	TRBJ2-2	NA	TGTGCCAGCAGCTTAAATCCTAGCCCCGGGGAGCTGTTTTTT	CASSLNPSPGELFF
NA	TRBV7-9	TRBJ2-7	NA	TGTGCCAGCAACCTCGAGGTGGGCGAGCAGTACTTC	CASNLEVGEQYF
NA	TRBV7-2	TRBJ1-1	NA	TGTGCCAGCAGCTTAGGGGGGGGCAAGGGTCGGACTGAAGCTTTCTTT	CASSLGGGKGRTEAFF